This T cell receptor beta chain was captured by sequencing in a study of regulatory T cells in long-lasting Graves disease. Relying on iRepertoire HTBI primers and Arm-PCR of CDR3 regions, the team built TCR beta libraries. Study processing details: Sequenced samples collectively carried around 60 TRBV and some 15 TRBJ segments. Each CDR3 protein gets one entry after TCRdb re-called the multiplex PCR reads with MiXCR. TCRdb's processing, not the authors' own work, is the source of the V and J calls. The table lists about 520,000 distinct CDR3 sequences, around 12% of them singletons, with 7.5% to 9% in the top ten. The CDR3 loop spans 16 amino acids. CDR1 is SGHAT, CDR2 FQNNGV, per germline. Time point given: newly diagnosed GD, antithyroid drugs for less than 3 months. Generation of the TCR library employed RNA extracted from PBMCs. These data were likewise used in another study, on T cells in Graves' hyperthyroidism and ophthalmopathy.

The chain couples TRBV11-2 to TRBJ2-3; 11 bases fit TRBD2. The J call may be in error: the DNA end matches TRBJ2-5 better. The material was peripheral blood mononuclear cells (PBMCs), obtained at new diagnosis, from a patient treated with antithyroid drugs. This clonotype was sampled from a woman in her thirties with Graves disease. The CDR3 protein is CASSPGLAVPQETQYF. In nucleotides, the CDR3 is TGTGCCAGCAGCCCGGGACTAGCGGTACCTCAAGAGACCCAGTACTTC.